The 13 T cell receptor beta chains presented below share a single source sample, sequenced in a study of OX40 agonist ivuxolimab in advanced cancers. Sequenced by immunoSEQ multiplex PCR; TCRdb stores in-frame clones only, minus some. Here the sample spans about 93,000 clones, around 94% being singletons. Sequencing used CD4+ or CD8+ T cells sorted from blood, obtained in a trial of the OX40 agonist ivuxolimab. All receptors come from an adult with an advanced solid tumor such as melanoma, head and neck, liver or kidney cancer.

The CDR3 DNA reads TGTGCCAGCAGCCTCGGGACAGGGAGCTCCTACGAGCAGTACTTC. This codes for CASSLGTGSSYEQYF. The chain recombines TRBV6-1 with TRBJ2-7, with 9 nucleotides matching TRBD1. The CDR3 extends over 15 amino acids. Germline CDR1 MNHNS, CDR2 SASEGT. V shed 6 bases, J shed 0 bases, and the junction held 6 bases outside the gene matches.

This chain links TRBV7-3 with TRBJ2-2; D is undetermined. This CDR3 has 12 amino acids. Germline loops: CDR1 SGHTA, CDR2 FQGTGA. Trimming took 4 bases from V and 2 from J, leaving 2 bases between them. CDR3 DNA sequence: TGTGCCAGCAGCTCAAACACCGGGGAGCTGTTTTTT. Translated, it gives CASSSNTGELFF.

The chain uses TRBV7-8 and TRBJ2-7, with 9 bases that match TRBD2. J was trimmed by 4 bases and V by 5 bases; bases with no gene match: 9. The V gene's germline CDR1 is SGHVS and CDR2 FQNEAQ. CDR3 length equals 15 residues. The CDR3: CASSTRGSGSYEQYF. CDR3 nucleotides: TGTGCCAGCAGCACACGGGGTAGCGGGAGTTACGAGCAGTACTTC.

The chain uses TRBV6-1 and TRBJ1-3; TRBD1 might be the D (5 bases). The ends were cut back, 3 bases at V and 8 bases at J, with 14 bases in the middle. The CDR3 covers 14 residues. Germline assignment: CDR1 MNHNS and CDR2 SASEGT. CDR3 protein: CASSEAGVLDTIYF. The CDR3 coding sequence is TGTGCCAGCAGTGAGGCGGGGGTCTTAGACACCATATATTTT.

The chain employs TRBV2 and TRBJ2-7; tentative D call: TRBD1 (6 bases). Germline CDR1 SNHLY, CDR2 FYNNEI. The CDR3 is 12 amino acids. The CDR3 bases are TGTGGGCTAAGACAGGATTTCAACGAGCAGTACTTC. Its protein product is CGLRQDFNEQYF.

This chain connects TRBV27 to TRBJ2-3, with 14 bases aligning to TRBD2. CDR3 size: 18 residues. The V segment lost 7 bases and the J segment 4 bases; nucleotides outside the gene matches: 13. Germline assignment: CDR1 MNHEY and CDR2 SMNVEV (reference sequence). Written as DNA, the CDR3 is TGTGCCAGCACCCCCGGGACTAGCGGGAGTTGGGTTGCAGATACGCAGTATTTT. Its protein is CASTPGTSGSWVADTQYF.

The chain links TRBV29-1 to TRBJ2-6; D remains unclear. Trimming removed 3 bases at V and 0 bases at J, with 9 bases between. The CDR3 spans 15 residues. Germline lookup yields CDR1 SQVTM and CDR2 ANQGSEA. CDR3 sequence reads: CSVEAGPSGANVLTF. The CDR3 region has the DNA TGCAGCGTTGAGGCAGGTCCCTCTGGGGCCAACGTCCTGACTTTC.

A single count supports this clone. The CDR3 reads CASGSSASRYEQYF. The DNA of the CDR3 is TGTGCCAGCGGAAGTAGCGCGTCCCGTTACGAGCAGTACTTC. The chain carries TRBV5-4 and TRBJ2-7, with D perhaps matching TRBD2 (5 bases). V was cut by 7 bases and J by 4 bases, with 18 bases left in between. Per germline, CDR1 SGHNT and CDR2 YYREEE (reference sequence). The CDR3 loop spans 14 amino acids.

The V gene is TRBV30, the J gene TRBJ1-6; D not resolved. The CDR3 extends over 16 amino acids. Germline V gene data show CDR1 as GTSNPN and CDR2 as SVGIG (reference sequence). The germline V and J ends were trimmed by 2 bases and 5 bases, with 16 bases remaining between them. The DNA for the CDR3 is TGTGCCTGGAGTCCCACGACCATAACTAATAATTCACCCCTCCACTTT. It encodes CAWSPTTITNNSPLHF.

The chain is built from TRBV11-2 and TRBJ2-5, with D uncertain. Germline V gene data show CDR1 as SGHAT and CDR2 as FQNNGV. There are 13 residues in the CDR3. V gave up 2 bases and J gave up 1 base, with 5 bases separating them. CDR3 in DNA: TGTGCCAGCAGCTTATCCGTCCAAGAGACCCAGTACTTC. It is translated as CASSLSVQETQYF.

V is TRBV7-2 and J is TRBJ2-5; perhaps TRBD2 as D (6 bases). This CDR3 has 14 residues. Between the trimmed V and J ends, which lost 2 bases and 5 bases, there was a span of 12 bases. CDR1 is SGHTA and CDR2 is FQGNSA in the germline V gene. CDR3 DNA: TGTGCCAGCAGCTTACCCGGGAGCGGGGAGACCCAGTACTTC. Encoded protein: CASSLPGSGETQYF.

This CDR3 reads CSGLVGLSGELFF. DNA for the CDR3: TGCAGCGGTCTTGTTGGACTGTCCGGGGAGCTGTTTTTT. The chain recombines TRBV29-1 with TRBJ2-2, with TRBD2 as a possible D gene (5 bases). The length of the CDR3 is 13 residues. In germline, CDR1 is SQVTM, CDR2 ANQGSEA. The ends were cut back, 7 bases at V and 6 bases at J, with 15 bases in the middle.

The rearrangement joins TRBV4-1 to TRBJ2-2, with TRBD2 as a possible D gene (6 bases). The CDR3 has 14 residues. In germline, CDR1 is MGHRA, CDR2 YSYEKL. Trimming pared 1 base from V and 5 bases from J, leaving 8 bases between. The CDR3 bases are TGCGCCAGCAGCCAAGTCGGGGGAACCGGGGAGCTGTTTTTT. Its translation is CASSQVGGTGELFF.